Following are 14 T cell receptor beta chains from one sample sequenced in a study of glioma-infiltrating T cells. The iRepertoire nested amplicon-rescue multiplex PCR amplified TCR alpha and beta CDR3s from RNA. TCRdb re-derived calls from the multiplex PCR reads in MiXCR, one entry per CDR3 protein. The sample holds 95,000 to 150,000 distinct CDR3 sequences, approximately 25% seen once. Sequenced sample: glioma tissue, nonneoplastic brain tissue, or PBMCs (not recorded which). The receptor set was obtained from a human donor with low-grade glioma or glioblastoma, undergoing nonglioma brain surgery, or in good health (not recorded which).

As for this clonotype: With a much larger clone just one base away, this may be a read error. The chain employs TRBV7-2 and TRBJ2-2; 8 bases line up with TRBD1. Germline trimming cut 9 bases from V and 1 base from J; bases unmatched to any gene: 10. The germline V gene encodes CDR1 SGHTA and CDR2 FQGNSA. The CDR3 has 16 amino acids. The CDR3 loop is CARSAQGAQNTGELFF. The CDR3 nucleotides are TGTGCCAGAAGCGCTCAGGGGGCGCAGAACACCGGGGAGCTGTTTTTT.

The table lists this clonotype with many counts. The CDR3 nucleotides are TGCGCCAGCAGCCAAAGGGGGTACAACGAGCAGTACTTC. Protein: CASSQRGYNEQYF. The chain is built from TRBV4-3 and TRBJ2-7; weak D call: TRBD1 (6 bases). V dropped 2 bases and J dropped 5 bases, with 10 bases sitting between them. The germline CDR1 and CDR2 sequences are LGHNA and YSLEER. The CDR3 length is 13 residues.

The rearrangement joins TRBV5-1 to TRBJ2-5; D is undetermined. Germline V gene sequence: CDR1 SGHRS, CDR2 YFSETQ. The CDR3 sequence is 11 residues long. Trimming shortened V by 4 bases and J by 4 bases, and 5 bases separated the two germline ends. In nucleotides, the CDR3 is TGCGCCAGCAGCATGGCAGAGACCCAGTACTTC. Its protein is CASSMAETQYF.

This clonotype was observed at least ten times. J is TRBJ2-1 and V is TRBV7-2, with 10 bases identical to TRBD2. The CDR3 sequence is 15 residues long. V shed 2 bases, J shed 9 bases, and the junction held 7 bases outside the gene matches. From germline, CDR1 is SGHTA and CDR2 FQGNSA. The CDR3, as DNA: TGTGCCAGCAGCTTATGGGCTAGCGGGAGCCCTGAGCAGTTCTTC. Its protein product is CASSLWASGSPEQFF.

The chain links TRBV7-9 to TRBJ2-3; D is ambiguous. CDR3 length: 16 amino acids. The V gene lost 5 bases and the J gene lost 1 base, with 16 bases spanning the gap. Germline assignment: CDR1 SEHNR and CDR2 FQNEAQ (reference sequence). The CDR3 DNA sequence: TGTGCCAGCAGCCCCGAGGTAGGGTGGGGCACAGATACGCAGTATTTT. Translated, it gives CASSPEVGWGTDTQYF.

On this clonotype itself: A much bigger clone sits one base away, suggesting this may be a read error. The gene calls are TRBV12-5 and TRBJ2-3; 10 bases are a match to TRBD2. V shed 4 bases, J shed 1 base, and the junction held 5 bases outside the gene matches. Germline CDR1 LGHNT, CDR2 FRNRAP. CDR3 size: 16 residues. This chain's CDR3 is CASGWGLANGTDTQYF. CDR3 DNA: TGTGCTAGTGGTTGGGGACTAGCGAACGGCACAGATACGCAGTATTTT.

This clonotype occurred a few times. This rearrangement joins TRBV12-3 or TRBV12-4 to TRBJ1-5, with D perhaps TRBD1 (5 bases). This CDR3 has 14 residues. V was shortened by 1 base and J by 5 bases, with 9 bases between the two germline ends. CDR3 coding DNA: TGTGCCAGCAGTTTAGGGGGGGTGGATCAGCCCCAGCATTTT. Amino acid sequence: CASSLGGVDQPQHF.

This clonotype was observed many times. This chain connects TRBV4-3 to TRBJ2-4, with unresolved D. The V end was cut by 0 bases, the J end by 10 bases, with 10 bases between. This CDR3 spans 13 amino acids. The germline CDR1 and CDR2 sequences are LGHNA and YSLEER. This chain's CDR3 is CASSQEGWGIQYF. The CDR3 coding sequence is TGCGCCAGCAGCCAAGAGGGGTGGGGAATTCAGTACTTC.

This clonotype was counted ten times or more. V and J are TRBV15 and TRBJ2-1; TRBD2 matches at 15 bases. The CDR3 covers 16 residues. The junction had 3 bases not matched to a gene; V was cut back by 2 bases and J by 7 bases. CDR1 and CDR2 from the germline V gene are LNHNV and YYDKDF (reference sequence). CDR3 residues: CATSRSGLAGGNEQFF. For the CDR3, the DNA is TGTGCCACCAGCAGATCGGGACTAGCGGGAGGTAATGAGCAGTTCTTC.

This clonotype was observed many times. The chain combines TRBV20-1 with TRBJ2-1, with 8 bases fitting TRBD2. The CDR3 sequence is 12 residues long. The germline gives CDR1 DFQATT, CDR2 SNEGSKA (reference sequence). The CDR3 region has the DNA TGCAGCTATAGCGGGACCTACAATGAGCAGTTCTTC. Translating it yields CSYSGTYNEQFF.

Concerning this clonotype: Germline and junction disagree at one end, which may indicate a read error. This chain joins TRBV7-9 and TRBJ1-1; possibly TRBD1 for D (6 bases). The germline V gene has CDR1 SEHNR and CDR2 FQNEAQ (reference sequence). The CDR3 has 16 amino acids. The CDR3, as DNA: TGTGCCAGCAGCCAGAGGGGGACAAGGTTGAACACTGAAGTTTTCTTT. It is translated as CASSQRGTRLNTEVFF. Looking up the rest from reference TRBV7-9 and TRBJ1-1 gives the full variable domain: DTGVSQNPRHKITKRGQNVTFRCDPISEHNRLYWYRQTLGQGPEFLTYFQNEAQLEKSRLLSDRFSAERPKGSFSTLEIQRTEQGDSAMYLCASSQRGTRLNTEVFFGQGTRLTVV.

This clonotype was seen many times. This chain uses TRBV12-3 or TRBV12-4 with TRBJ1-4; D is possibly TRBD1 (6 bases). This CDR3 spans 14 amino acids. V was pared by 7 bases and J by 4 bases, with 13 bases between. The CDR3 spells CASTWGQGNEKLFF. The CDR3, as DNA: TGTGCCAGCACCTGGGGGCAGGGTAATGAAAAACTGTTTTTT.

Ten or more counts support this clonotype. The chain joins TRBV2 to TRBJ2-1, with 10 bases lining up with TRBD2. The CDR3 has 13 amino acids. The ends lost 9 bases at V and 5 bases at J; junction bases unmatched: 4. CDR1 and CDR2 (germline): SNHLY, FYNNEI. CDR3 sequence: CARSTSGDNEQFF. For the CDR3, the DNA is TGTGCCAGGAGCACTAGCGGGGACAATGAGCAGTTCTTC.

In the case of this clonotype: A much larger clone sits a single nucleotide away, making a read error possible. The V call is TRBV7-9, the J call TRBJ2-5; the D gene is possibly TRBD2 (5 bases). V lost 4 bases, J lost 4 bases, and 19 bases lay in between. Germline V lookup: CDR1 SEHNR, CDR2 FQNEAQ (reference sequence). This CDR3 comprises 16 residues. The CDR3 sequence is CASSSLRASRGETQYF. In nucleotides, the CDR3 is TGTGCCAGCAGCTCTCTGAGGGCCTCCCGGGGAGAGACCCAGTACTTC. The whole variable domain, remainder taken from reference TRBV7-9 and TRBJ2-5, is DTGVSQNPRHKITKRGQNVTFRCDPISEHNRLYWYRQTLGQGPEFLTYFQNEAQLEKSRLLSDRFSAERPKGSFSTLEIQRTEQGDSAMYLCASSSLRASRGETQYFGPGTRLLVL.